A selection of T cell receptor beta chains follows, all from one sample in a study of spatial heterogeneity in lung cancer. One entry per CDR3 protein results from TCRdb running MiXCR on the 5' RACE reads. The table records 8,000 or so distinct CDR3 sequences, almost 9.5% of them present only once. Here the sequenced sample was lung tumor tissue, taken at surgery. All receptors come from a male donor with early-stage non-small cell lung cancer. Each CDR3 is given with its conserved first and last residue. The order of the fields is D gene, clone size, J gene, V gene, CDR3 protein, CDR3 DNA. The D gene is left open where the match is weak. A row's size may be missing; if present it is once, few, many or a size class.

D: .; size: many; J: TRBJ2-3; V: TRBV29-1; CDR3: CSVKAGGTDTQYF; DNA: TGCAGCGTCAAAGCAGGCGGCACAGATACGCAGTATTTT
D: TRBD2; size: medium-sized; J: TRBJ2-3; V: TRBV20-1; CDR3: CSARDSGGADTQYF; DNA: TGCAGTGCTAGAGACAGCGGGGGGGCAGATACGCAGTATTTT
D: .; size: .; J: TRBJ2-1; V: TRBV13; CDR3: CASSLFSRYNEQFF; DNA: TGTGCCAGCAGCTTATTTTCAAGGTACAATGAGCAGTTCTTC
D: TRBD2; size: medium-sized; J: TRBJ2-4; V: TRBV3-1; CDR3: CASSPGGATKNIQYF; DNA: TGTGCCAGCAGTCCCGGGGGGGCCACCAAAAACATTCAGTACTTC
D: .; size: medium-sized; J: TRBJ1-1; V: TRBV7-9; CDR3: CASSLEQGGEAFF; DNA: TGTGCCAGCAGCTTAGAGCAGGGAGGTGAAGCTTTCTTT
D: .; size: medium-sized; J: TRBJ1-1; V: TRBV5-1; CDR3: CASSRGDTLFEAFF; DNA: TGCGCCAGCAGCCGCGGTGATACACTATTTGAAGCTTTCTTT
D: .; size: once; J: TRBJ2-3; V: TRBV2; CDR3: CASRQGEGNQPQYF; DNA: TGTGCCAGCAGACAGGGAGAGGGCAATCAGCCCCAGTATTTT
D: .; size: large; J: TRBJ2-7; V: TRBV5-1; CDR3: CASSLEPGSSYEQYF; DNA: TGCGCCAGCAGCTTGGAACCGGGGAGCTCCTACGAGCAGTACTTC
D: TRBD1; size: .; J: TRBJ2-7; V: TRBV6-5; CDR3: CASRRDSYYEQYF; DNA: TGTGCCAGCAGACGGGACAGCTACTACGAGCAGTACTTC
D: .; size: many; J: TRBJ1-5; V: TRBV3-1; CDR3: CASSHRGGQPQHF; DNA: TGTGCCAGCAGCCATAGGGGCGGTCAGCCCCAGCATTTT
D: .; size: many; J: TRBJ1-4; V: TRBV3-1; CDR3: CASSQATGSGEKLFF; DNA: TGTGCCAGCAGCCAAGCTACAGGGAGCGGCGAAAAACTGTTTTTT
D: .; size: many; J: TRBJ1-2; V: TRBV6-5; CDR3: CASRPLQVTYGYTF; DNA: TGTGCCAGCAGGCCCCTTCAGGTCACATATGGCTACACCTTC
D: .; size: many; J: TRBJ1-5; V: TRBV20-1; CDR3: CSVGLSNQPQHF; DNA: TGCAGTGTTGGTCTTAGCAATCAGCCCCAGCATTTT
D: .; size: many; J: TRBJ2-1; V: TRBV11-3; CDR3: CASSLGGGYNEQFF; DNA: TGTGCCAGCAGCTTAGGGGGCGGATACAATGAGCAGTTCTTC
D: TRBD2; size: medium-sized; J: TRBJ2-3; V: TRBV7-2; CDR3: CASSLLAGVKDTQYF; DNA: TGTGCCAGCAGCTTACTAGCGGGGGTAAAAGATACGCAGTATTTT
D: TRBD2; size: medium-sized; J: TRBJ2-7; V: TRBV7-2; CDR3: CASSLAQRLAGDLPREQYF; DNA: TGTGCCAGCAGCTTAGCGCAGAGACTAGCGGGAGACTTGCCTCGGGAGCAGTACTTC
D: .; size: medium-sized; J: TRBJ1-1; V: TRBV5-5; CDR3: CASSMETGGGWAFF; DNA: TGTGCCAGCAGCATGGAAACCGGGGGCGGCTGGGCTTTCTTT
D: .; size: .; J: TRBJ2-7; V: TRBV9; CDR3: CASSVNMGYEQYF; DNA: TGTGCCAGCAGCGTAAACATGGGCTACGAGCAGTACTTC
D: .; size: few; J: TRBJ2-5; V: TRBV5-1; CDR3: CASSSTTGFGETQYF; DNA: TGCGCCAGCAGTTCCACGACGGGGTTTGGAGAGACCCAGTACTTC
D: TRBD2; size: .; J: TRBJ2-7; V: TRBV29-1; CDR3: CSVGTGLSTYEQYF; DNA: TGCAGCGTTGGTACGGGACTATCTACCTACGAGCAGTACTTC
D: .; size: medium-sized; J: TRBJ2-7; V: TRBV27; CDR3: CASSPGGYEQYF; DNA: TGTGCCAGCTCCCCAGGGGGGTACGAGCAGTACTTC
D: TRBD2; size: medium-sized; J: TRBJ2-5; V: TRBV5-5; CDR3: CASSLASSGGPSRETQYF; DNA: TGTGCCAGCAGTTTGGCATCTAGCGGGGGACCTTCACGGGAGACCCAGTACTTC
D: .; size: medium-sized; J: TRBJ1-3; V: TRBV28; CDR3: CASSSPEGTIYF; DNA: TGTGCCAGCAGTTCCCCAGAAGGTACCATATATTTT
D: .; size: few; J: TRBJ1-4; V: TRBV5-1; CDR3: CASSLARANEKLFF; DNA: TGCGCCAGCAGCTTGGCCAGGGCTAATGAAAAACTGTTTTTT
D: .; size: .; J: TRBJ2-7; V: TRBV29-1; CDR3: CSVDGERDEQYF; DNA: TGCAGCGTTGATGGGGAACGGGACGAGCAGTACTTC
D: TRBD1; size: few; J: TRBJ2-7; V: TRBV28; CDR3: CASRVTGADEQYF; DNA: TGTGCCAGCCGTGTAACAGGGGCAGACGAGCAGTACTTC
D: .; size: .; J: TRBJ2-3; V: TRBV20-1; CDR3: CSARDPGASTDTQYF; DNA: TGCAGTGCTAGAGATCCGGGAGCTAGCACAGATACGCAGTATTTT
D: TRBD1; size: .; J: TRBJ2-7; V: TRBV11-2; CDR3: CASSFRTGDVDEQYF; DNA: TGTGCCAGCAGCTTTCGGACAGGGGACGTGGACGAGCAGTACTTC
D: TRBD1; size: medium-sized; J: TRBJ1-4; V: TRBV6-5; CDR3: CASSYSGQAVATNEKLFF; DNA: TGTGCCAGCAGTTACTCGGGACAGGCCGTTGCAACTAATGAAAAACTGTTTTTT
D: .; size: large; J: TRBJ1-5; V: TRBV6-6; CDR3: CASTSFASPQHF; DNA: TGTGCCAGCACGTCTTTCGCCAGCCCCCAGCATTTT
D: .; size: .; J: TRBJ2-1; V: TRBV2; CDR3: CASSQDSSYNEQFF; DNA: TGTGCCAGCAGCCAGGATAGCTCCTACAATGAGCAGTTCTTC
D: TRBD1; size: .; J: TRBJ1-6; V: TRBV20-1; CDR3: CSARVLGQGNSPLHF; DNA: TGCAGTGCTAGAGTTTTAGGACAGGGGAATTCACCCCTCCACTTT
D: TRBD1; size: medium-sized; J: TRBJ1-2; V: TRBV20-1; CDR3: CSARQGMRHGYTF; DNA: TGCAGTGCTCGACAGGGAATGAGACATGGCTACACCTTC
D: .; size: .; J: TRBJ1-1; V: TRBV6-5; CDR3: CASSYRTDRNTEAFF; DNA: TGTGCCAGCAGTTACAGGACAGACCGGAACACTGAAGCTTTCTTT